A single sample gave rise to the 22 T cell receptor beta chains below, sequenced in a study of type 1 and type 2 diabetes patients. PCR was run on genomic DNA. Amplification of the beta chain CDR3 used 30 forward and 13 reverse multiplex primers. TCRdb redid the calling of the multiplex PCR reads with MiXCR, one entry per CDR3 protein. The profile shows about 250,000 distinct CDR3 sequences, around 50% of them singletons. Sequenced material: peripheral blood mononuclear cells (PBMCs). All receptors come from a man younger than 35 with type 2 diabetes.

The genes are TRBV2 and TRBJ1-1, with a weak D call TRBD1 (6 bases). There are 14 residues in the CDR3. Germline V lookup: CDR1 SNHLY, CDR2 FYNNEI. The germline V and J ends were trimmed by 6 bases and 4 bases, with 15 bases remaining between them. The CDR3, as DNA: TGTGCCAGCAGCGAGAGGACAGTCCTCACTGAAGCTTTCTTT. Amino acid sequence: CASSERTVLTEAFF.

The chain's CDR3 is CATSDPSKGNTEAFF. As DNA, the CDR3 is TGTGCCACCAGTGATCCCTCAAAAGGGAACACTGAAGCTTTCTTT. The chain links TRBV24-1 to TRBJ1-1; D is uncertain. V lost 3 bases and J 1 base, leaving 11 bases between the germline ends. This CDR3 is 15 amino acids long. CDR1 and CDR2 from the germline V gene are KGHDR and SFDVKD.

This sequence joins TRBV3-1 and TRBJ1-3, with a possible D match to TRBD1 (5 bases). The ends were cut back, 5 bases at V and 4 bases at J, with 12 bases in the middle. CDR3 size: 14 residues. Germline lookup yields CDR1 LGHDT and CDR2 YNNKEL (reference sequence). Here the CDR3 reads CASSLSGDGNTIYF. The CDR3 nucleotides are TGTGCCAGCAGCTTATCTGGGGACGGAAACACCATATATTTT.

The chain employs TRBV12-3 or TRBV12-4 and TRBJ1-6, with 7 bases fitting TRBD1. V gave up 1 base and J gave up 10 bases; unmatched junction bases: 4. The CDR3 is 14 amino acids. Written as DNA, the CDR3 is TGTGCCAGCAGTTTAGGAGGGGGCGGATCACCCCTCCACTTT. Its protein product is CASSLGGGGSPLHF.

The rearrangement uses TRBV29-1 and TRBJ2-7; TRBD2 matches at 7 bases. The CDR3 has 14 residues. Germline V gene data show CDR1 as SQVTM and CDR2 as ANQGSEA. The junction had 14 bases not matched to a gene; V was cut back by 4 bases and J by 8 bases. CDR3 loop: CSVVGGAGRSKQYF. In DNA form, the CDR3 reads TGCAGCGTTGTGGGGGGAGCGGGGAGGAGTAAGCAGTACTTC.

In its sample, this clonotype was seen many times. A junction boundary mismatches the germline segment, possibly from a read error. V and J are TRBV7-2 and TRBJ1-6, with D unresolved. This CDR3 contains 13 residues. Looked up from germline, CDR1 is SGHTA and CDR2 is FQGNSA. The chain's CDR3 is CASSPRQNSPLHF. CDR3 DNA sequence: TGTGCCAGCAGCCCACGCCAAAATTCACCTCTCCACTTT. Complete variable domain (other parts from reference TRBV7-2 and TRBJ1-6): GAGVSQSPSNKVTEKGKDVELRCDPISGHTALYWYRQSLGQGLEFLIYFQGNSAPDKSGLPSDRFSAERTGGSVSTLTIQRTQQEDSAVYLCASSPRQNSPLHFGNGTRLTVT.

This chain joins TRBV20-1 and TRBJ2-7, with TRBD1 matching over 7 bases. The CDR3 is 12 residues long. Trimming cost V 4 bases and J 3 bases; bases outside gene matches: 3. CDR1 and CDR2 (germline): DFQATT, SNEGSKA (reference sequence). CDR3 protein: CSAIDRDYEQYF. For the CDR3, the DNA is TGCAGTGCTATTGACAGGGACTACGAGCAGTACTTC.

This chain connects TRBV20-1 to TRBJ1-2, with 10 bases that match TRBD1. The V and J ends lost 1 base and 3 bases, in that order; junction bases with no gene match: 14. This CDR3 spans 18 amino acids. Germline CDR1 and CDR2: DFQATT and SNEGSKA (reference sequence). The CDR3 spells CSARAPGTGAVGDYGYTF. The CDR3 coding sequence is TGCAGTGCTAGAGCCCCCGGGACAGGGGCTGTGGGGGACTATGGCTACACCTTC.

This clonotype came up a few times. The chain couples TRBV19 to TRBJ2-2; D possibly corresponds to TRBD2 (5 bases). The CDR3 totals 10 residues. The V and J ends lost 10 bases and 5 bases respectively, with 5 bases between them. Germline CDR1 is LNHDA and CDR2 is SQIVND (reference sequence). CDR3 DNA: TGTGCCACGGGGACCGGGGAGCTGTTTTTT. Amino acid sequence: CATGTGELFF.

The V call is TRBV6-5, the J call TRBJ1-1; a possible D gene is TRBD1 (6 bases). This CDR3 has 12 residues. From germline, CDR1 is MNHEY and CDR2 SVGAGI. V lost 4 bases and J 8 bases, leaving 11 bases between the germline ends. CDR3 sequence (DNA): TGTGCCAGCAGTTTCGACAGGACAGAAGCTTTCTTT. It is translated as CASSFDRTEAFF.

This clonotype has more than one count but fewer than ten. The J gene is TRBJ2-7, the V gene TRBV19; the D is unclear. Trimming removed 1 base from V and 2 bases from J, with 15 bases in between. The CDR3 runs to 16 residues. The germline V gene has CDR1 LNHDA and CDR2 SQIVND (reference sequence). CDR3 loop: CASSIVATDTTYEQYF. CDR3 DNA sequence: TGTGCCAGTAGTATAGTCGCGACGGATACAACCTACGAGCAGTACTTC.

The chain carries TRBV25-1 and TRBJ1-2; D may be TRBD1 (5 bases). Trimming left V 3 bases short and J 4 bases short, with 12 bases between. Germline values: CDR1 MGHDK, CDR2 SYGVNS. The length of the CDR3 is 14 residues. CDR3 DNA sequence: TGTGCCAGCAGTGAGGGGGACTTAAGCTATGGCTACACCTTC. Translation gives CASSEGDLSYGYTF.

V and J are TRBV9 and TRBJ2-7, with D perhaps TRBD1 or TRBD2 (5 bases each). Per germline, CDR1 SGDLS and CDR2 YYNGEE. The V end lost 0 bases, the J end lost 2 bases, and 9 bases lay between the germline ends. The CDR3 is 14 residues long. The CDR3 is CASSVAGSAYEQYF. CDR3 bases: TGTGCCAGCAGCGTAGCAGGGAGCGCCTACGAGCAGTACTTC.

This chain connects TRBV13 to TRBJ2-7, with a tentative D call TRBD2 (7 bases). The CDR3 covers 15 residues. Germline-derived CDR1 and CDR2 are PRHDT and FYEKMQ (reference sequence). The germline V and J ends were trimmed by 5 bases and 3 bases, with 17 bases remaining between them. CDR3 amino acids: CASSEGDYTYYEQYF. CDR3 nucleotides: TGTGCCAGCAGCGAGGGGGACTACACATACTACGAGCAGTACTTC.

This chain's CDR3 is CASTQVGNQPQHF. The CDR3 region has the DNA TGTGCCAGCACACAGGTTGGCAATCAGCCCCAGCATTTT. This chain links TRBV12-3 or TRBV12-4 with TRBJ1-5, with a tentative D call TRBD1 (5 bases). With 7 bases removed from V and 2 bases from J, the gap between germline ends came to 9 bases. This CDR3 contains 13 residues.

This clonotype has a handful of counts. J is TRBJ2-7 and V is TRBV12-3 or TRBV12-4; TRBD1 agrees at 7 bases. The CDR3 loop spans 15 amino acids. The V and J ends lost 7 bases and 1 base, in that order; junction bases with no gene match: 10. As DNA, the CDR3 is TGTGCCAGCACCCCCTCCCCGGGACAGTCCTACGAGCAGTACTTC. It yields the protein CASTPSPGQSYEQYF.

In this sample, this clonotype turned up a few times. The chain's CDR3 is CASSDRGGPSSNQPQHF. The DNA for the CDR3 is TGTGCCAGCAGTGATCGGGGGGGGCCGTCCAGCAATCAGCCCCAGCATTTT. This rearrangement joins TRBV25-1 to TRBJ1-5; D may be TRBD1 (6 bases). V shed 3 bases and J shed 1 base, with 16 bases lying between them. CDR3 length: 17 residues. Germline V CDR1 and CDR2: MGHDK, SYGVNS. Full variable domain (remainder filled in from reference TRBV25-1 and TRBJ1-5): EADIYQTPRYLVIGTGKKITLECSQTMGHDKMYWYQQDPGMELHLIHYSYGVNSTEKGDLSSESTVSRIRTEHFPLTLESARPSHTSQYLCASSDRGGPSSNQPQHFGDGTRLSIL.

This rearrangement joins TRBV7-8 to TRBJ2-7; 7 bases line up with TRBD1. This CDR3 spans 15 amino acids. The germline V gene has CDR1 SGHVS and CDR2 FQNEAQ. V was clipped by 5 bases and J by 0 bases; unmatched bases: 7. CDR3 residues: CASSPLQGSSYEQYF. The DNA of the CDR3 is TGTGCCAGCAGCCCGCTACAGGGGAGCTCCTACGAGCAGTACTTC.

This clonotype was seen only a few times. The rearrangement uses TRBV6-5 and TRBJ1-4, with a possible D match to TRBD1 (5 bases). Germline lookup yields CDR1 MNHEY and CDR2 SVGAGI. Trimming stripped 5 bases from V and 5 bases from J, with 15 bases between. The CDR3 is 15 residues long. The CDR3 sequence: CASSEDGAANEKLFF. DNA of the CDR3: TGTGCCAGCAGTGAGGATGGGGCGGCAAATGAAAAACTGTTTTTT.

This clonotype was seen at least ten times. The rearrangement links TRBV5-1 to TRBJ2-5, with 7 positions matching TRBD2. From germline, CDR1 is SGHRS and CDR2 YFSETQ. Germline trimming cut 0 bases from V and 5 bases from J; bases unmatched to any gene: 1. There are 13 residues in the CDR3. In DNA, the CDR3 is TGCGCCAGCAGCTTGGTGGGAGGGGAGACCCAGTACTTC. Translation gives CASSLVGGETQYF.

A word on this clonotype: A much larger clone is a single base away; this may be a read error. This chain uses TRBV5-1 with TRBJ1-2; 8 nucleotides match TRBD1. This CDR3 is 16 amino acids long. Germline CDR1 SGHRS, CDR2 YFSETQ. CDR3 protein: CASSSSLDRVDYGNTF. Written as DNA, the CDR3 is TGTGCCAGCAGCTCTTCATTGGACAGGGTAGACTATGGCAACACCTTC. The variable domain in full, with the rest retrieved from reference TRBV5-1 and TRBJ1-2, is KAGVTQTPRYLIKTRGQQVTLSCSPISGHRSVSWYQQTPGQGLQFLFEYFSETQRNKGNFPGRFSGRQFSNSRSEMNVSTLELGDSALYLCASSSSLDRVDYGNTFGSGTRLTVV.

The CDR3, as DNA: TGTGCCAGCAGCGCTACAGTAGGGCAAGAGACCCAGTACTTC. Residues: CASSATVGQETQYF. The chain recombines TRBV9 with TRBJ2-5; D ambiguous. Looked up from germline, CDR1 is SGDLS and CDR2 is YYNGEE. The CDR3 length is 14 residues. The V gene lost 3 bases and the J gene lost 2 bases, with 11 bases spanning the gap.